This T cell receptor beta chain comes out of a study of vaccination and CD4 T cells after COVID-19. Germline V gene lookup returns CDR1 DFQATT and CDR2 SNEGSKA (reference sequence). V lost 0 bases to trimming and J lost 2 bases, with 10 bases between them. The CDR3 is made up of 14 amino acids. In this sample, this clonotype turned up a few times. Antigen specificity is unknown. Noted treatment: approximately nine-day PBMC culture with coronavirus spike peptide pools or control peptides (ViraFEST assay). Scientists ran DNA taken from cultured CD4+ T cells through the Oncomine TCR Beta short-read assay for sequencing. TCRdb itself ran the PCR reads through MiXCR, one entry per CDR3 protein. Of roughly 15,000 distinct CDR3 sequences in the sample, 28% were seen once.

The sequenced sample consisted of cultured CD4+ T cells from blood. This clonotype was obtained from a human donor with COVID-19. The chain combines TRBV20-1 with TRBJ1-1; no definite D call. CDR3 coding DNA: TGCAGTGCTAGAGATAGGGTCCACAACACTGAAGCTTTCTTT. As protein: CSARDRVHNTEAFF.